This is a list of T cell receptor beta chains from one sample in a study of PD-L1 blockade in urothelial cancer. Profiling relied on immunoSEQ multiplex PCR, and the TCRdb table lists in-frame clones only, not all of them. The sample lists about 90,000 clones; roughly 85% were seen once. The source material was PBMCs, sampled around atezolizumab (anti-PD-L1) treatment. The source is a man between 65 and 80 years old with urothelial cancer. CDR3s include the opening cysteine and the closing phenylalanine or tryptophan. The D gene is left open where the match is weak. Not all rows give a size; the values are once, few, many and, for expanded clones, a class.

v_gene	abundance	len	d_gene	j_gene	CDR3aa	CDR3nt
TRBV29-1	.	14	.	TRBJ2-3	CSVQRGSGTDTQYF	TGCAGCGTCCAAAGGGGATCTGGCACAGATACGCAGTATTTT
TRBV29-1	.	14	.	TRBJ1-1	CSVGAGEVSTEAFF	TGCAGCGTGGGTGCTGGGGAGGTCAGCACTGAAGCTTTCTTT
TRBV6-6	.	16	TRBD2	TRBJ2-1	CASSVFGGSSYNEQFF	TGTGCCAGCAGTGTCTTCGGGGGGAGCTCCTACAATGAGCAGTTCTTC
TRBV19	.	18	TRBD2	TRBJ2-1	CASSSTRETSLSYNEQFF	TGTGCCAGTAGTAGTACCCGAGAGACTAGCCTTTCCTACAATGAGCAGTTCTTC
TRBV7-3	.	15	TRBD1	TRBJ1-1	CASSPGGLTATEAFF	TGTGCCAGCAGCCCAGGGGGACTGACTGCCACTGAAGCTTTCTTT
TRBV19	.	16	TRBD2	TRBJ2-5	CASSIELRGGQETQYF	TGTGCCAGTAGTATAGAGTTGCGGGGGGGCCAAGAGACCCAGTACTTC
TRBV19	.	15	TRBD1	TRBJ1-1	CASRPFRQGATEAFF	TGTGCCAGTAGGCCCTTCCGACAGGGTGCCACTGAAGCTTTCTTT
TRBV5-5	.	15	TRBD1	TRBJ1-6	CASSFRQGNNSPLHF	TGTGCCAGCAGCTTCCGACAGGGGAATAATTCACCCCTCCACTTT
TRBV7-9	.	18	TRBD2	TRBJ2-3	CASSSGTSGASSTDTQYF	TGTGCCAGCAGCTCTGGGACTAGCGGGGCCTCTAGCACAGATACGCAGTATTTT
TRBV19	.	15	.	TRBJ1-6	CASTPSERDNSPLHF	TGTGCCAGTACTCCCTCGGAGCGAGATAATTCACCCCTCCACTTT
TRBV5-4	.	13	.	TRBJ2-2	CASSLEGAGELFF	TGTGCCAGCAGCTTGGAGGGGGCCGGGGAGCTGTTTTTT
TRBV2	.	14	TRBD1	TRBJ1-2	CASRPDRGAVGYTF	TGTGCCAGCAGACCGGACAGGGGGGCGGTTGGCTACACCTTC
TRBV2	.	15	TRBD2	TRBJ2-5	CASIASTSGLETQYF	TGTGCCAGCATCGCTTCGACTAGCGGGTTGGAGACCCAGTACTTC
TRBV19	few	13	.	TRBJ2-5	CASSSPGAETQYF	TGTGCCAGTAGTAGCCCAGGGGCAGAGACCCAGTACTTC
TRBV30	.	17	TRBD2	TRBJ2-2	CAWGGTSGRAYTGELFF	TGTGCCTGGGGGGGGACTAGCGGGAGGGCCTACACCGGGGAGCTGTTTTTT
TRBV13	.	14	.	TRBJ2-1	CASSEQGWGNEQFF	TGTGCCAGCAGCGAACAGGGTTGGGGCAATGAGCAGTTCTTC
TRBV9	.	17	TRBD1	TRBJ2-1	CASSVTPRDRGINEQFF	TGTGCCAGCAGCGTCACTCCCCGGGACAGGGGGATTAATGAGCAGTTCTTC
TRBV10-3	.	18	TRBD2	TRBJ2-1	CAISGGTLGLAGYNEQFF	TGTGCCATCAGTGGGGGGACCTTAGGACTAGCGGGGTACAATGAGCAGTTCTTC
TRBV29-1	.	14	TRBD2	TRBJ2-5	CSVLRLAVGETQYF	TGCAGCGTATTAAGACTAGCGGTGGGAGAGACCCAGTACTTC
TRBV4-2	.	16	TRBD2	TRBJ2-7	CASSQDLASGANEQYF	TGTGCCAGCAGCCAAGATCTGGCTAGCGGGGCCAACGAGCAGTACTTC
TRBV5-1	few	12	.	TRBJ2-1	CASSLEDTEQFF	TGCGCCAGCAGCTTGGAGGACACCGAGCAGTTCTTC
TRBV14	once	16	TRBD1	TRBJ2-1	CASSQVGGQQGGEQFF	TGTGCCAGCAGCCAAGTAGGGGGACAGCAAGGAGGTGAGCAGTTCTTC
TRBV7-8	.	14	TRBD1	TRBJ1-3	CASSSDRDGNTIYF	TGTGCCAGCAGTTCGGACAGGGATGGAAACACCATATATTTT
TRBV6-5	once	13	TRBD1	TRBJ2-7	CASRRTGKNEQYF	TGTGCCAGTCGGAGGACAGGGAAGAACGAGCAGTACTTC
TRBV7-6	.	16	TRBD2	TRBJ2-1	CASSPPGLAGYNEQFF	TGTGCCAGCAGCCCTCCGGGACTAGCGGGGTACAATGAGCAGTTCTTC
TRBV19	.	14	.	TRBJ1-5	CASSMRADNQPQHF	TGTGCCAGTAGTATGAGGGCAGACAATCAGCCCCAGCATTTT
TRBV18	.	14	TRBD2	TRBJ2-1	CASSLSGPNNEQFF	TGTGCCAGCTCACTTAGCGGGCCTAACAATGAGCAGTTCTTC
TRBV9	.	18	TRBD2	TRBJ2-7	CASSPPGASGSPSYEQYF	TGTGCCAGCAGCCCCCCAGGGGCTAGCGGGAGCCCCTCCTACGAGCAGTACTTC
TRBV4-1	.	15	.	TRBJ1-4	CASSQGFGDREKLFF	TGCGCCAGCAGCCAAGGATTCGGGGATCGTGAAAAACTGTTTTTT
TRBV29-1	.	11	TRBD1	TRBJ2-7	CSVTGDYEQYF	TGCAGCGTAACAGGGGACTACGAGCAGTACTTC
TRBV19	.	15	TRBD2	TRBJ2-7	CASSAPGGSSYEQYF	TGTGCCAGTAGTGCACCGGGGGGGAGCTCCTACGAGCAGTACTTC
TRBV7-2	.	18	TRBD1	TRBJ2-2	CASSISYRGASNTGELFF	TGTGCCAGCAGCATCTCATACAGGGGCGCCTCGAACACCGGGGAGCTGTTTTTT
TRBV29-1	.	14	.	TRBJ2-2	CSVVGGMNTGELFF	TGCAGCGTTGTAGGAGGGATGAACACCGGGGAGCTGTTTTTT
TRBV2	.	15	TRBD2	TRBJ2-5	CASKLAGGPQETQYF	TGTGCCAGCAAACTAGCGGGGGGCCCTCAAGAGACCCAGTACTTC
TRBV19	.	16	TRBD2	TRBJ2-5	CASSTWTSGGGETQYF	TGTGCCAGTAGTACGTGGACTAGCGGGGGGGGAGAGACCCAGTACTTC
TRBV5-4	.	16	TRBD2	TRBJ2-3	CASSLRTGTRRNTQYF	TGTGCCAGCAGCTTAAGGACCGGGACTAGAAGAAATACGCAGTATTTT
TRBV2	.	13	.	TRBJ2-3	CASRQVGTDTQYF	TGTGCCAGCAGGCAGGTTGGCACAGATACGCAGTATTTT
TRBV11-2	.	15	TRBD1	TRBJ1-2	CASSLSSSGGYGYTF	TGTGCCAGCAGCTTATCCTCCTCAGGGGGGTATGGCTACACCTTC
TRBV7-9	.	15	TRBD1	TRBJ2-1	CASSRRRGSYNEQFF	TGTGCCAGCAGCCGGCGCAGGGGGTCCTACAATGAGCAGTTCTTC
TRBV7-9	.	13	.	TRBJ2-5	CASSAESRGTQYF	TGTGCCAGCAGCGCAGAATCTAGGGGAACCCAGTACTTC
TRBV29-1	.	14	TRBD1	TRBJ2-7	CSVEGGQGPYEQYF	TGCAGCGTTGAAGGGGGACAGGGACCCTACGAGCAGTACTTC
TRBV5-1	.	12	.	TRBJ2-3	CASSSEGDTQYF	TGCGCCAGCAGCTCGGAGGGCGATACGCAGTATTTT
TRBV7-9	.	14	TRBD1	TRBJ1-5	CASSRGQGSQPQHF	TGTGCCAGCAGCCGGGGACAGGGGTCCCAGCCCCAGCATTTT
TRBV7-2	.	16	.	TRBJ2-5	CASSPTLGLGRETQYF	TGTGCCAGCAGTCCGACCCTTGGCCTAGGAAGGGAGACCCAGTACTTC
TRBV11-3	once	17	TRBD1	TRBJ2-2	CASSPIGGASNTGELFF	TGTGCCAGCAGCCCTATAGGGGGCGCATCGAACACCGGGGAGCTGTTTTTT
TRBV19	few	17	TRBD2	TRBJ2-3	CASSTLPTSGATDTQYF	TGTGCCAGTAGTACCCTTCCGACTAGCGGGGCTACAGATACGCAGTATTTT
TRBV19	.	16	TRBD2	TRBJ2-7	CASSISGGRSSYEQYF	TGTGCCAGTAGTATCTCGGGGGGTAGGAGCTCCTACGAGCAGTACTTC
TRBV5-4	few	14	TRBD1	TRBJ1-1	CASSLDRGNTEAFF	TGTGCCAGCAGCTTGGACAGGGGGAACACTGAAGCTTTCTTT
TRBV9	.	16	.	TRBJ2-1	CASSVVATHSYNEQFF	TGTGCCAGCAGCGTAGTAGCGACACACTCCTACAATGAGCAGTTCTTC
TRBV7-2	.	16	TRBD2	TRBJ2-7	CASSLASGLVGYEQYF	TGTGCCAGCAGCTTAGCCTCGGGACTAGTAGGCTACGAGCAGTACTTC
TRBV19	.	15	.	TRBJ2-1	CASSIRDLIPNEQFF	TGTGCCAGTAGTATTCGAGACTTAATTCCCAATGAGCAGTTCTTC
TRBV9	.	16	TRBD1	TRBJ2-2	CASSVAGQPNTGELFF	TGTGCCAGCAGCGTAGCGGGACAGCCGAACACCGGGGAGCTGTTTTTT
TRBV27	few	15	.	TRBJ2-1	CASSLVFGGYNEQFF	TGTGCCAGCAGTTTAGTCTTCGGGGGCTACAATGAGCAGTTCTTC
TRBV6-6	once	12	.	TRBJ2-7	CASSYEGDEQYF	TGTGCCAGCAGTTACGAAGGGGATGAGCAGTACTTC
TRBV6-5	.	14	TRBD1	TRBJ1-1	CASRLDRAPRPTFF	TGTGCCAGCAGACTGGACAGGGCCCCTAGACCCACCTTCTTT
TRBV11-1	.	16	TRBD2	TRBJ2-7	CASGSAGDAHRYEQYF	TGTGCCAGCGGATCGGCGGGGGACGCCCATAGATACGAGCAGTACTTC
TRBV5-1	.	15	.	TRBJ1-1	CASQYIPGLNTEAFF	TGCGCCAGCCAATACATCCCAGGATTGAACACTGAAGCTTTCTTT
TRBV5-1	.	17	TRBD2	TRBJ2-5	CASSLNPLGGGQETQYF	TGCGCCAGCAGCTTGAATCCCCTTGGCGGGGGCCAAGAGACCCAGTACTTC
TRBV29-1	.	13	TRBD1	TRBJ1-2	CRLTGALGYGYTF	TGCAGACTAACAGGGGCCCTAGGTTATGGCTACACCTTC